This entry lists 27 T cell receptor beta chains sequenced from one sample in a study of identical twins. TCRdb itself ran the 5' RACE reads through MiXCR, one entry per CDR3 protein. In the table there are around 1.7 million distinct CDR3 sequences, around 29% of which are singletons. The specimen sequenced was cord blood. The receptors here all came from a newborn girl in good health.

This clonotype was observed a few times. This chain links TRBV9 with TRBJ2-7; 7 bases are a match to TRBD1. This CDR3 has 15 residues. Germline V gives CDR1 SGDLS, CDR2 YYNGEE. V was pared by 3 bases and J by 4 bases, with 10 bases of the junction left unmatched. The CDR3 here is CASSAGQASAYEQYF. CDR3 bases: TGTGCCAGCAGCGCTGGACAGGCCTCGGCGTACGAGCAGTACTTC.

The table lists this clonotype with a few counts. J is TRBJ1-5 and V is TRBV28; 8 bases align to TRBD1. With 1 base clipped from V and 1 base from J, the junction kept 6 bases outside the gene matches. The germline V gene encodes CDR1 MDHEN and CDR2 SYDVKM. The CDR3 consists of 17 residues. CDR3 DNA sequence: TGTGCCAGCAGTTTATACAGACAGGGGATGAGCAATCAGCCCCAGCATTTT. Its protein product is CASSLYRQGMSNQPQHF.

In regard to this clonotype: A junction boundary mismatches the germline segment, possibly from a read error. This chain joins TRBV6-7 and TRBJ2-2; 7 bases are a match to TRBD1. TRBV6-7 counts as an open reading frame of uncertain function. CDR3 length: 14 amino acids. The chain's CDR3 is CASRDRIDTGELFF. In DNA, the CDR3 is TGTGCCAGCAGGGACAGGATTGACACGGGGGAGCTGTTTTTT.

On this clonotype: A much larger clone differs from this one at a single base, so this may be a read error. The rearrangement joins TRBV12-3 or TRBV12-4 to TRBJ2-1; TRBD1 matches at 7 bases. V lost 5 bases, J lost 11 bases, and 12 bases stayed unmatched. The CDR3 has 14 amino acids. CDR3 coding DNA: TGTGCCAGCAGTCCTGCGACAGGGAACCATAAGCAGTTCTTC. Protein sequence: CASSPATGNHKQFF.

This clonotype was seen only a few times. This sequence joins TRBV12-3 or TRBV12-4 and TRBJ2-5; the match to TRBD2 covers 7 bases. Near its end, the DNA agrees better with TRBJ2-7, so the J call may be wrong. This CDR3 has 14 amino acids. CDR3 nucleotide sequence: TGTGCCAGCAGTTTCGAGACTAGCTCTTCCGAGCAGTACTTC. Its protein product is CASSFETSSSEQYF.

This chain uses TRBV10-3 with TRBJ1-6; 9 bases fit TRBD1. There are 13 residues in the CDR3. Trimming took 7 bases from V and 9 from J; bases not matched to a gene: 4. Per germline, CDR1 ENHRY and CDR2 SYGVKD. Written as DNA, the CDR3 is TGTGCCATCACTGGGACAGGGCGTTCACCCCTCCACTTT. This sequence encodes CAITGTGRSPLHF.

This chain links TRBV6-6 with TRBJ2-1; TRBD1 agrees at 7 bases. The germline gives CDR1 MNHNY, CDR2 SVGAGI (reference sequence). This CDR3 is built from 16 residues. The V gene end was trimmed by 5 bases and the J gene end by 2 bases; junction bases not matched to a gene: 9. The CDR3 sequence: CASSRSGQVAYNEQFF. The CDR3 bases are TGTGCCAGCAGTCGATCCGGACAGGTAGCCTACAATGAGCAGTTCTTC.

As regards this clonotype: One junction end does not reproduce the germline sequence, and a read error may be involved. The rearrangement links TRBV4-1 to TRBJ2-1; no clear D gene. The CDR3 length is 15 residues. Germline V CDR1 and CDR2: MGHRA, YSYEKL. The CDR3 sequence is CASSQDGSSYNERFF. The DNA for the CDR3 is TGCGCCAGCAGCCAAGATGGTAGCTCCTACAATGAGCGGTTCTTC.

The chain employs TRBV10-3 and TRBJ1-1; possibly TRBD1 for D (6 bases). Germline V CDR1 and CDR2: ENHRY, SYGVKD. CDR3 length: 15 residues. V was clipped by 3 bases and J by 2 bases, with 13 bases between them. The CDR3 is CAISELRGSNTEAFF. DNA of the CDR3: TGTGCCATCAGTGAATTGAGGGGGTCAAACACTGAAGCTTTCTTT.

A note on this clonotype: This clone may be a read error of a much larger clone one base away. The chain is built from TRBV5-1 and TRBJ2-1; 10 bases are a match to TRBD2. CDR3 length: 13 residues. Germline V gene lookup returns CDR1 SGHRS and CDR2 YFSETQ. Here the CDR3 reads CTSSPGLADEQFF. CDR3 bases: TGCACCAGCAGCCCCGGACTAGCGGATGAGCAGTTCTTC.

In its sample, this clonotype was seen once. This rearrangement joins TRBV19 to TRBJ2-1; D is possibly TRBD1 or TRBD2 (6 bases each). CDR3 length: 15 amino acids. Germline CDR1 is LNHDA and CDR2 is SQIVND (reference sequence). Trimming removed 4 bases at V and 10 bases at J, with 20 bases between. The chain's CDR3 is CASSTGQTGDREQFF. Here the CDR3 DNA reads TGTGCCAGTAGTACCGGACAAACGGGAGACAGGGAGCAGTTCTTC. The full variable domain, in which reference TRBV19 and TRBJ2-1 provide the parts outside the CDR3, is DGGITQSPKYLFRKEGQNVTLSCEQNLNHDAMYWYRQDPGQGLRLIYYSQIVNDFQKGDIAEGYSVSREKKESFPLTVTSAQKNPTAFYLCASSTGQTGDREQFFGPGTRLTVL.

This clonotype has a handful of counts. The chain employs TRBV4-2 and TRBJ2-1, with D possibly being TRBD1 (7 bases). Germline V gives CDR1 LGHNA, CDR2 YNFKEQ. The germline V and J ends were trimmed by 11 bases and 4 bases, with 18 bases remaining between them. This CDR3 is built from 14 residues. The CDR3 sequence: CASGGTSLYNEQFF. The CDR3 bases are TGTGCCTCAGGGGGGACCTCATTATACAATGAGCAGTTCTTC.

The V and J genes are TRBV9 and TRBJ2-6; D not resolved. CDR3 length: 14 amino acids. Germline CDR1 reads SGDLS; CDR2 reads YYNGEE. V was trimmed by 4 bases and J by 2 bases, leaving 7 bases between them. This CDR3 is CASSPYPGANVLTF. The CDR3 DNA reads TGTGCCAGCAGCCCCTACCCTGGGGCCAACGTCCTGACTTTC.

The chain uses TRBV27 and TRBJ1-1; maybe TRBD1 (6 bases). Germline V gives CDR1 MNHEY, CDR2 SMNVEV (reference sequence). The CDR3 sequence is 17 residues long. V was clipped by 7 bases and J by 0 bases, with 21 bases between them. CDR3 sequence reads: CASIKKTRGFMNTEAFF. The CDR3 coding sequence is TGTGCCAGCATCAAAAAAACCAGGGGATTCATGAACACTGAAGCTTTCTTT.

This clonotype showed up just a few times. J is TRBJ2-1 and V is TRBV6-1; TRBD1 aligns across 7 bases. Germline V gene sequence: CDR1 MNHNS, CDR2 SASEGT. Losses at the gene ends were 7 bases for V and 5 bases for J; bases not matched to a gene: 14. The CDR3 runs 16 residues. The CDR3 region is CASKDLTGAINNEQFF. As DNA, the CDR3 is TGTGCCAGCAAGGACTTAACAGGGGCGATTAACAATGAGCAGTTCTTC.

This clonotype was counted a few times. The chain uses TRBV5-6 and TRBJ1-5, with 9 bases aligning to TRBD1. This CDR3 comprises 15 residues. V gave up 4 bases and J gave up 4 bases; unmatched junction bases: 6. Germline V gives CDR1 SGHDT, CDR2 YYEEEE. The CDR3 reads CASSAGTGKNQPQHF. CDR3 DNA: TGTGCCAGCAGCGCCGGGACAGGGAAGAATCAGCCCCAGCATTTT.

The chain uses TRBV14 and TRBJ2-3, with D perhaps matching TRBD1 (6 bases). This CDR3 comprises 17 residues. Germline V lookup: CDR1 SGHDN, CDR2 FVKESK. Trimming took off 2 bases at V and 4 bases at J, with 19 bases between the two ends. As DNA, the CDR3 is TGTGCCAGCAGCCAACTTGGACAGATAAACCGACCAGATACGCAGTATTTT. It codes for CASSQLGQINRPDTQYF.

The V and J genes are TRBV5-4 and TRBJ2-4; D uncertain. Looked up from germline, CDR1 is SGHNT and CDR2 is YYREEE (reference sequence). The CDR3 consists of 12 residues. Trimming cost V 0 bases and J 12 bases, with 10 bases left between them. The CDR3 region is CASSLGGRDQYF. In nucleotides, the CDR3 is TGTGCCAGCAGCTTGGGCGGAAGGGATCAGTACTTC.

V is TRBV7-9 and J is TRBJ2-7; D is possibly TRBD1 or TRBD2 (5 bases each). The CDR3 contains 17 residues. Between the trimmed V and J ends, which lost 2 bases and 4 bases, there was a span of 21 bases. Germline V lookup: CDR1 SEHNR, CDR2 FQNEAQ (reference sequence). DNA for the CDR3: TGTGCCAGCAGCTTAACCCCGGGACGATTTCTACCATACGAGCAGTACTTC. Translating it yields CASSLTPGRFLPYEQYF.

A few counts support this clonotype. The gene calls are TRBV7-8 and TRBJ2-5; TRBD1 matches 8 bases. The CDR3 sequence is 16 residues long. Germline CDR1 reads SGHVS; CDR2 reads FQNEAQ. Trimming cost V 0 bases and J 1 base; bases outside gene matches: 4. The CDR3 reads CASSLAGTGLQETQYF. CDR3 nucleotide sequence: TGTGCCAGCAGCTTAGCGGGGACAGGACTCCAAGAGACCCAGTACTTC.

This clonotype has only a few counts. The chain joins TRBV12-5 to TRBJ2-3; 8 bases map to TRBD2. In germline, CDR1 is LGHNT, CDR2 FRNRAP. The CDR3 consists of 13 residues. The V gene end was trimmed by 6 bases and the J gene end by 4 bases; junction bases not matched to a gene: 3. This CDR3 reads CASGAGGADTQYF. The DNA for the CDR3 is TGTGCTAGTGGCGCGGGGGGAGCAGATACGCAGTATTTT.

This clonotype was observed a handful of times. This chain joins TRBV11-3 and TRBJ2-1; D ambiguous. V gave up 1 base and J gave up 5 bases, with 12 bases separating them. The CDR3 has 15 residues. Germline values: CDR1 SGHNT, CDR2 YENEEA. The CDR3 coding sequence is TGTGCCAGCAGCTTAGCGAGTGGGATCAACAATGAGCAGTTCTTC. Translated, it gives CASSLASGINNEQFF.

The chain combines TRBV12-3 or TRBV12-4 with TRBJ2-1; maybe TRBD2 (5 bases). The CDR3 extends over 14 amino acids. V was clipped by 3 bases and J by 2 bases, with 8 bases between them. The CDR3 nucleotides are TGTGCCAGCAGTTTTAGAGCGGCCTACAATGAGCAGTTCTTC. Amino acid sequence: CASSFRAAYNEQFF.

J is TRBJ1-5 and V is TRBV20-1, with a possible D match to TRBD1 (5 bases). V gave up 0 bases and J gave up 7 bases, with 13 bases separating them. The germline V gene encodes CDR1 DFQATT and CDR2 SNEGSKA (reference sequence). The CDR3 loop spans 14 amino acids. The CDR3 coding sequence is TGCAGTGCTAGAGAGTTCGGGTCAGGGCAGCCCCAGCATTTT. It codes for CSAREFGSGQPQHF.

This clonotype was detected only a few times. The DNA of the CDR3 is TGCAGTGCTAGAGTTCCGAGTTCACCCCTCCACTTT. As protein: CSARVPSSPLHF. The rearrangement joins TRBV20-1 to TRBJ1-6; D remains ambiguous. The CDR3 covers 12 residues. The V gene's germline CDR1 is DFQATT and CDR2 SNEGSKA (reference sequence). The V gene lost 1 base and the J gene lost 9 bases, with 7 bases spanning the gap.

This clonotype was seen a single time. An end of the junction differs from the germline gene, which may be a read error. The CDR3 bases are TGTGCCAACAGTCCTCGGACCCTTAATAATTCACCCCTCCACTTT. This codes for CANSPRTLNNSPLHF. V is TRBV28 and J is TRBJ1-6; no definite D call. There are 15 residues in the CDR3. Germline CDR1 and CDR2: MDHEN and SYDVKM.

On this clonotype itself: This may be a read error, as it is one base from a much larger clone. The chain recombines TRBV3-1 with TRBJ2-3; either TRBD1 or TRBD2 may fit D (6 bases each). CDR1 is LGHDT, CDR2 YNNKEL, per germline (reference sequence). The CDR3 extends over 12 amino acids. This chain's CDR3 is CASSYREDRQYF. The CDR3 bases are TGTGCCAGCAGCTACAGGGAGGATAGGCAGTATTTT.